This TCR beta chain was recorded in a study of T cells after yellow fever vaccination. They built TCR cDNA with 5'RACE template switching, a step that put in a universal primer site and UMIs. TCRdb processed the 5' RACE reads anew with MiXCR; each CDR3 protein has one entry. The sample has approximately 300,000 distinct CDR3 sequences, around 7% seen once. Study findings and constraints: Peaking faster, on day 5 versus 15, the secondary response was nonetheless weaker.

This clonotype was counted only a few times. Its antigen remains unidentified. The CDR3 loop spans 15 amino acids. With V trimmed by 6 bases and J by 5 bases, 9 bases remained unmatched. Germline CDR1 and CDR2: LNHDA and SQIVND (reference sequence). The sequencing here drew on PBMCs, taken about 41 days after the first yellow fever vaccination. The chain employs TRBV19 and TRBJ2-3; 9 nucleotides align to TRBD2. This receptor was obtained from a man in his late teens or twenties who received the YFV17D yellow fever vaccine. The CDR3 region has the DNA TGTGCCAGTAGCGTCTATGCGGGGGGGCTAGATACGCAGTATTTT. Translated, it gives CASSVYAGGLDTQYF.